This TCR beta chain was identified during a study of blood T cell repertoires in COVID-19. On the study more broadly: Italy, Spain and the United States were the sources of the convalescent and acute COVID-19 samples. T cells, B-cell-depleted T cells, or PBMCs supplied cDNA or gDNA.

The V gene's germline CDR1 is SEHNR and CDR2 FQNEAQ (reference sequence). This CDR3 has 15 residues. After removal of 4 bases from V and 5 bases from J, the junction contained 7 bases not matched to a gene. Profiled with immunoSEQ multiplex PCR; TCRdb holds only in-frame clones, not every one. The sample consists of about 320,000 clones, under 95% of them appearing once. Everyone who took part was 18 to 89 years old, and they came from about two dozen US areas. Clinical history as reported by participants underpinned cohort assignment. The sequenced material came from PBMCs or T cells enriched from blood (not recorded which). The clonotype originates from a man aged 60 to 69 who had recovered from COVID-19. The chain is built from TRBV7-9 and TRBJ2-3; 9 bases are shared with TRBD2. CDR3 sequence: CASSSQRGEEDTQYF. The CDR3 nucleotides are TGTGCCAGCAGCTCACAGCGGGGGGAGGAAGATACGCAGTATTTT.